This TCR beta chain stems from a study of preoperative IRX-2 immunotherapy in early breast cancer. Sequencing used immunoSEQ multiplex PCR; TCRdb keeps in-frame clones, though not all of them. The repertoire consists of approximately 27,000 clones, with roughly four fifths occurring once and the leading ten covering 1% to 1.5%. Specified treatment: preoperative locoregional IRX-2 cytokine immunotherapy. This phase Ib study tested locoregional IRX-2 cytokine immunotherapy given before surgery. Between the trimmed V and J ends, which lost 9 bases and 6 bases, there was a span of 17 bases. The V gene's germline CDR1 is LNHDA and CDR2 SQIVND (reference sequence). This CDR3 contains 13 residues.

The material was lymph node tissue, obtained after IRX-2 immunotherapy. The clonotype comes from a human donor with breast cancer. The chain joins TRBV19 to TRBJ1-1; possibly TRBD1 for D (6 bases). CDR3 bases: TGTGCCAGCCAGGGGAATAGGTTAGCTGAAGCTTTCTTT. Its protein is CASQGNRLAEAFF.